This TCR beta chain came from a study of low-dose radiotherapy and immunotherapy resistance in tumors. Study summary: Participants were given intravenous cyclophosphamide 200 mg/m2 every two weeks, one day before radiation and immunotherapy.

The sample's time point: before trial treatment. Treatment combined nivolumab, ipilimumab, aspirin, low-dose cyclophosphamide and low-dose radiotherapy in a dose-escalation trial. The CDR3 runs to 16 residues. The J segment lost 7 bases and the V segment lost 5 bases, leaving 16 bases of the junction unmatched. Germline CDR1 SGHRS, CDR2 YFSETQ. Only a few counts were recorded for this clonotype. This likely reflects a read error, since a far larger clone is one base away. TRAV- and TRBV-specific primers, spanning alpha and beta chains, primed first-strand cDNA. The authors amplified TCRs for about 20 PCR cycles with a constant-region primer and a V-primer adapter. TCRdb redid the calling of the reads with MiXCR, one entry per CDR3 protein. The top ten hold 1% of the sample, which has approximately 90,000 distinct CDR3 sequences, 9.4% seen once.

The source material was PBMCs, sampled before treatment. This receptor was obtained from a male donor with prostate cancer. This sequence joins TRBV5-1 and TRBJ2-7; 9 positions agree with TRBD1. CDR3 DNA: TGCGCCAGCAGTGGACCGGGACAGGGTTCGAACAATGAGCAGTACTTC. Translation: CASSGPGQGSNNEQYF.